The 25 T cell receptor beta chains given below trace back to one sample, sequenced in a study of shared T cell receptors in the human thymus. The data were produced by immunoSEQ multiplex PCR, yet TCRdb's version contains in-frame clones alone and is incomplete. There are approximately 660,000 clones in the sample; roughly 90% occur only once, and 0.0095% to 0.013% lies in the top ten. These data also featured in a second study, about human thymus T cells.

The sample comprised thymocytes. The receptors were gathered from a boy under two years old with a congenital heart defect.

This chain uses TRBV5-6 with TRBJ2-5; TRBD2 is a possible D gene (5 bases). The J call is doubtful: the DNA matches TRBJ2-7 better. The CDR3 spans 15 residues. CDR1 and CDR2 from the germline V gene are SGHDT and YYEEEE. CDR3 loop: CASSLLRAATYEQYF. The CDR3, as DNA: TGTGCCAGCAGCTTGTTGCGGGCAGCGACCTACGAGCAGTACTTC.

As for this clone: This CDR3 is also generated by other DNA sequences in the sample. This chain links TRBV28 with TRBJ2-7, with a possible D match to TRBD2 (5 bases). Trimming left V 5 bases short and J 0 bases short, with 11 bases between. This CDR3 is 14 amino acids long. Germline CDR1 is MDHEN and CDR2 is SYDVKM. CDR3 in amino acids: CASSPSGSSYEQYF. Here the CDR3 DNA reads TGTGCCAGCAGTCCCAGCGGAAGCTCCTACGAGCAGTACTTC.

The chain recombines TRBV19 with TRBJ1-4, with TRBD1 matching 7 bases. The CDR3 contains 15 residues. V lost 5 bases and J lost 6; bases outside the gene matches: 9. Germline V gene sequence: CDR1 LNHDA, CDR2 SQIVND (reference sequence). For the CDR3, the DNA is TGTGCCAGTAGTCCGGGACAGTTTGACTATGAAAAACTGTTTTTT. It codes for CASSPGQFDYEKLFF.

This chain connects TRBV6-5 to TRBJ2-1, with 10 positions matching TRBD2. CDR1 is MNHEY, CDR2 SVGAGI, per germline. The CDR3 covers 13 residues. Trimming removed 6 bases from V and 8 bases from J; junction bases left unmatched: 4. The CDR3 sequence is CASSPSGSDEQFF. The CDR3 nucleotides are TGTGCCAGCAGCCCTAGCGGGAGTGATGAGCAGTTCTTC.

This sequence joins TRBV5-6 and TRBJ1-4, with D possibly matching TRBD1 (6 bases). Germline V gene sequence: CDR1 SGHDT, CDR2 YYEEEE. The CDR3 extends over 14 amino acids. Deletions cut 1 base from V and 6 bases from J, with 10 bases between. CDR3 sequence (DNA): TGTGCCAGCAGCTTGACAGGGACCGATGAAAAACTGTTTTTT. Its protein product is CASSLTGTDEKLFF. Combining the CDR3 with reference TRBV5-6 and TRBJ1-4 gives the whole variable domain DAGVTQSPTHLIKTRGQQVTLRCSPKSGHDTVSWYQQALGQGPQFIFQYYEEEERQRGNFPDRFSGHQFPNYSSELNVNALLLGDSALYLCASSLTGTDEKLFFGSGTQLSVL.

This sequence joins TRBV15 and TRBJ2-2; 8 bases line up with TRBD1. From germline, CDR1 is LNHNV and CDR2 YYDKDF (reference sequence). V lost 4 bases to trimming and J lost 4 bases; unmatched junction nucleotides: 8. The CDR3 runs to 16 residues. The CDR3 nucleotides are TGTGCCACCAGCAACTCCGGGACAGGCGGCACCGGGGAGCTGTTTTTT. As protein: CATSNSGTGGTGELFF.

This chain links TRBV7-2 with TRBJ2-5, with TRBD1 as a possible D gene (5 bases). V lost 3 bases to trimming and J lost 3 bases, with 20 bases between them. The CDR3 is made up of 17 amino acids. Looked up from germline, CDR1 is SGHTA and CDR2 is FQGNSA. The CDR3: CASSFDRIREGEETQYF. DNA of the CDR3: TGTGCCAGCAGCTTTGATCGGATCAGGGAAGGGGAAGAGACCCAGTACTTC.

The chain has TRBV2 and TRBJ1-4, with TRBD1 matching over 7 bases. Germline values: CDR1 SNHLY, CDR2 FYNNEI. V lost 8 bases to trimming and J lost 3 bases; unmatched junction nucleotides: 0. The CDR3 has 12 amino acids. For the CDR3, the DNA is TGTGCCAGCCAGGGGGCTAATGAAAAACTGTTTTTT. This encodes CASQGANEKLFF.

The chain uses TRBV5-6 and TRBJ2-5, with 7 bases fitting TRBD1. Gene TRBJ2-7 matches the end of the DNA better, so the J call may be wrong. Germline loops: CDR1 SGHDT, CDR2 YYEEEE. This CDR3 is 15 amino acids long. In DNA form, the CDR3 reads TGTGCCAGCAGTCAGGCGACAGGGCTTGCCTACGAGCAGTACTTC. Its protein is CASSQATGLAYEQYF.

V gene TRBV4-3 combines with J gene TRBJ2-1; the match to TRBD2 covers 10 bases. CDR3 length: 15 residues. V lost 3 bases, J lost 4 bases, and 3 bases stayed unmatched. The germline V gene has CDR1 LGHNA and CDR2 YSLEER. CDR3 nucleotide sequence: TGCGCCAGCAGCCAGCCGGGACTAGCGTACAATGAGCAGTTCTTC. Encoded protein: CASSQPGLAYNEQFF.

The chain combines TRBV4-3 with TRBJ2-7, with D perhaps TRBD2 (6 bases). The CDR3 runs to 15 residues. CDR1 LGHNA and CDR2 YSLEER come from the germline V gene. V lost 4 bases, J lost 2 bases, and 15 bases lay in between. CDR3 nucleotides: TGCGCCAGCAGCCCTCGGGGTAGCGGAACCTACGAGCAGTACTTC. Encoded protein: CASSPRGSGTYEQYF.

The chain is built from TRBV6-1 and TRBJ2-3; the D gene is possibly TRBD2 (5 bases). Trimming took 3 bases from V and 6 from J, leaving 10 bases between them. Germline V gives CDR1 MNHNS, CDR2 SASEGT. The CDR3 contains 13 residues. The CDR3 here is CASSEGSEDTQYF. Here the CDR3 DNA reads TGTGCCAGCAGTGAGGGTAGCGAGGATACGCAGTATTTT.

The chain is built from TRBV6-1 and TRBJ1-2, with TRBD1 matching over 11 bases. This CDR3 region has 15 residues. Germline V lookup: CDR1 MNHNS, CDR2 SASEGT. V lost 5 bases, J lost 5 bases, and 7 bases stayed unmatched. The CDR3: CASSTWTGGGYGYTF. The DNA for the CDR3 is TGTGCCAGCAGTACCTGGACAGGGGGCGGGTATGGCTACACCTTC.

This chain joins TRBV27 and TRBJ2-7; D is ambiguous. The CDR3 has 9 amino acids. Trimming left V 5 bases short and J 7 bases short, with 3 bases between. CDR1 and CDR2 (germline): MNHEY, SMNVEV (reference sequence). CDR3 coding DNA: TGTGCCAGCAGTCTGGAGCAGTACTTC. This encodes CASSLEQYF.

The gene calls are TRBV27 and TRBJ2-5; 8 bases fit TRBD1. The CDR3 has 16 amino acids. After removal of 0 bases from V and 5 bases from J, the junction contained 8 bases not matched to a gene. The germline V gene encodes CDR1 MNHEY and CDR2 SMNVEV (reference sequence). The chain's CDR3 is CASSLSRTGPLETQYF. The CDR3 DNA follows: TGTGCCAGCAGTTTATCCCGGACAGGGCCCCTGGAGACCCAGTACTTC.

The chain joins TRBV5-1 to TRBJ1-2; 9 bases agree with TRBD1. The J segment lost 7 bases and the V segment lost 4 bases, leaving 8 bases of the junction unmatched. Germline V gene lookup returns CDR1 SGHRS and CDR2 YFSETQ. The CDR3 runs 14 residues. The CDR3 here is CASSIRDRASGYTF. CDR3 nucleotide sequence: TGCGCCAGCAGCATCCGGGACAGGGCGTCTGGCTACACCTTC.

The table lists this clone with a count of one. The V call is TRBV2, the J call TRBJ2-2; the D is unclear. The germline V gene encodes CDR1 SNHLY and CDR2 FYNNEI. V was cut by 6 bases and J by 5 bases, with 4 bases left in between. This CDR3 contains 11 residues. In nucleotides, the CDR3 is TGTGCCAGCAGCTCTACCGGGGAGCTGTTTTTT. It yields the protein CASSSTGELFF.

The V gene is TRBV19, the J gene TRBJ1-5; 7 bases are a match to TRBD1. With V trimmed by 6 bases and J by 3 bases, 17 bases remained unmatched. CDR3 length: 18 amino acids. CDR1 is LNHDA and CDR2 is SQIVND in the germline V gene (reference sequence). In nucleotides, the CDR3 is TGTGCCAGTAGGAGAAAACGGACAGGTTCGAATGACAATCAGCCCCAGCATTTT. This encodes CASRRKRTGSNDNQPQHF.

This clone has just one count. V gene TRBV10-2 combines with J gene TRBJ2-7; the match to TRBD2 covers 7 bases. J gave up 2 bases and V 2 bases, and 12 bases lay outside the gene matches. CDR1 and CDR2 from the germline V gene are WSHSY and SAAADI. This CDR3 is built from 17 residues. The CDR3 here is CASSERASGTLPYEQYF. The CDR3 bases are TGCGCCAGCAGTGAGAGGGCTAGCGGCACGTTGCCCTACGAGCAGTACTTC.

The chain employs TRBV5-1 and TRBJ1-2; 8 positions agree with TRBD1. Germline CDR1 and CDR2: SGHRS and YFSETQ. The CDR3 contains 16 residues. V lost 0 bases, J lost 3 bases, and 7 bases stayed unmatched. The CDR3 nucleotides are TGCGCCAGCAGCTTGGCCTCAACAGGGGGACACTATGGCTACACCTTC. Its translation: CASSLASTGGHYGYTF. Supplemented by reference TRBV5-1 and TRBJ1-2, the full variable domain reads KAGVTQTPRYLIKTRGQQVTLSCSPISGHRSVSWYQQTPGQGLQFLFEYFSETQRNKGNFPGRFSGRQFSNSRSEMNVSTLELGDSALYLCASSLASTGGHYGYTFGSGTRLTVV.

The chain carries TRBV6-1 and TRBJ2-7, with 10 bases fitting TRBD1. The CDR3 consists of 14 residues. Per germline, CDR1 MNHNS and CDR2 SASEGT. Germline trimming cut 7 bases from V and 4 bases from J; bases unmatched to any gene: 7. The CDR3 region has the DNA TGTGCCAGCATAGACAGGGGGCGTAAGTACGAGCAGTACTTC. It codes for CASIDRGRKYEQYF.

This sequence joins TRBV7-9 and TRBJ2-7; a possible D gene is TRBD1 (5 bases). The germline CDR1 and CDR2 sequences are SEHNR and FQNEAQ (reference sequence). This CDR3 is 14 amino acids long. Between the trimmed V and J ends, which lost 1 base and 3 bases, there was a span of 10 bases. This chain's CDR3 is CASSLDDSVYEQYF. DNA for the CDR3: TGTGCCAGCAGCTTAGATGACAGTGTCTACGAGCAGTACTTC.

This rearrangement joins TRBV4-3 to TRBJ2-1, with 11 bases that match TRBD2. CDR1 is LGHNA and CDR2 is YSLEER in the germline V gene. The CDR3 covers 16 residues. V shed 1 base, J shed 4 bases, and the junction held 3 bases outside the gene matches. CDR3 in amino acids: CASSQGASGRYNEQFF. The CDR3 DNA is TGCGCCAGCAGCCAAGGGGCTAGCGGGAGGTACAATGAGCAGTTCTTC.

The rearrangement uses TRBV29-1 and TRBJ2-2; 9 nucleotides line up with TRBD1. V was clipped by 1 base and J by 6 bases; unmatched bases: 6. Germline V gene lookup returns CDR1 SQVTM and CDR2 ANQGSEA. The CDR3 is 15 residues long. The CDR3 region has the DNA TGCAGCGTTGAAGGTGGGGACAGGGTAGCCGGGGAGCTGTTTTTT. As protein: CSVEGGDRVAGELFF.

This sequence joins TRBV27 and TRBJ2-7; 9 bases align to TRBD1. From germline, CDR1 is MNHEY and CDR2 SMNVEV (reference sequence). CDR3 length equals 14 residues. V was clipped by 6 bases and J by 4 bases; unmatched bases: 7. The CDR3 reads CASRCRDREYEQYF. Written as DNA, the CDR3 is TGTGCCAGCAGGTGCCGGGACAGGGAGTACGAGCAGTACTTC.